Only a few counts were recorded for the clone carrying this T cell receptor (beta chain). Its cognate antigen is unknown. The data were obtained in a study of chemoradiotherapy in HPV16-positive cancers. The data were produced by immunoSEQ multiplex PCR, yet TCRdb's version contains in-frame clones alone and is incomplete. The sample has around 11,000 clones, roughly 88% seen once. Whole-study findings and limits: In HPV16-positive patients, HPV-responsive T-cell expansion tracked better recurrence-free survival.

Between the trimmed V and J ends, which lost 4 bases and 5 bases, there was a span of 15 bases. The CDR3 covers 15 residues. The germline V gene has CDR1 SEHNR and CDR2 FQNEAQ (reference sequence). This rearrangement joins TRBV7-9 to TRBJ2-1, with D possibly being TRBD1 (5 bases). This clonotype was sampled from a human donor with HPV-associated anogenital cancer. The source was blood, collected from a patient who underwent chemoradiotherapy. The CDR3 reads CASSSSRTRDNEQFF. The CDR3 DNA sequence: TGTGCCAGCAGCTCGTCAAGAACCAGGGACAATGAGCAGTTCTTC. The whole variable domain, remainder taken from reference TRBV7-9 and TRBJ2-1, is DTGVSQNPRHKITKRGQNVTFRCDPISEHNRLYWYRQTLGQGPEFLTYFQNEAQLEKSRLLSDRFSAERPKGSFSTLEIQRTEQGDSAMYLCASSSSRTRDNEQFFGPGTRLTVL.